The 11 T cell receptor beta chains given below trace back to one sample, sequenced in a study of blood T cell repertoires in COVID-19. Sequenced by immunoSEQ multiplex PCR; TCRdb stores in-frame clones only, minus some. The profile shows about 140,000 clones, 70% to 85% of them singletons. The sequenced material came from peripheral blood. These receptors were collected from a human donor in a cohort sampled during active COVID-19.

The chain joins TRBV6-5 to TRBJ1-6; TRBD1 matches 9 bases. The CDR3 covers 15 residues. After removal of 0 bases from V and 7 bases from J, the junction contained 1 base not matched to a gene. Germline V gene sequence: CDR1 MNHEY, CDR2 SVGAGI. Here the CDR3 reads CASSYSGTGNSPLHF. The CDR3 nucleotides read TGTGCCAGCAGTTACTCCGGGACAGGGAATTCACCCCTCCACTTT.

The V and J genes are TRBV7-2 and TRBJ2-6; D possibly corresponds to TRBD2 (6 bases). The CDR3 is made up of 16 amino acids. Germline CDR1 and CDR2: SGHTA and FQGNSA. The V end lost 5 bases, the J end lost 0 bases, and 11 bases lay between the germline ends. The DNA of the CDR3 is TGTGCCAGCAGCGCCCGGGACTTCTCTGGGGCCAACGTCCTGACTTTC. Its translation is CASSARDFSGANVLTF.

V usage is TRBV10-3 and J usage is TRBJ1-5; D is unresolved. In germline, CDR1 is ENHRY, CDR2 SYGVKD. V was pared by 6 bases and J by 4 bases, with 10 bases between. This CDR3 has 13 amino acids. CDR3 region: CAIRATENQPQHF. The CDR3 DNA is TGTGCCATCAGGGCGACGGAGAATCAGCCCCAGCATTTT.

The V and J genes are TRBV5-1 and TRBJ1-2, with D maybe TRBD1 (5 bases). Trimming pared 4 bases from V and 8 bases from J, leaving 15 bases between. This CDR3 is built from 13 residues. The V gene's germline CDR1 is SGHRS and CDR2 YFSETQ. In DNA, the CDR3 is TGCGCCAGCAGCCCAGGGCTAGTGGAAGGCTACACCTTC. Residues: CASSPGLVEGYTF.

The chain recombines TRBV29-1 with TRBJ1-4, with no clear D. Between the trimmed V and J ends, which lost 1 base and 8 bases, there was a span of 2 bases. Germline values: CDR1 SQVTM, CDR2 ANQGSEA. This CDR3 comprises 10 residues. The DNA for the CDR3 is TGCAGCGTTGAAGCAGAAAAACTGTTTTTT. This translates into CSVEAEKLFF.

CDR3 amino acids: CASSLAEKIGYNSPLHF. The CDR3 coding sequence is TGCGCCAGCAGCTTGGCCGAGAAGATTGGCTATAATTCACCCCTCCACTTT. This rearrangement joins TRBV5-1 to TRBJ1-6; D ambiguous. The germline CDR1 and CDR2 sequences are SGHRS and YFSETQ. The germline V and J ends were trimmed by 0 bases and 3 bases, with 13 bases remaining between them. This CDR3 comprises 17 residues.

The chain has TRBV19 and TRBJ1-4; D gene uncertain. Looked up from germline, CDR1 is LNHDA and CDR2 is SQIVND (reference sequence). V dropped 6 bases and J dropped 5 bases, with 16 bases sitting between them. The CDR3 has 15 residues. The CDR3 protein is CASSMDVRLNEKLFF. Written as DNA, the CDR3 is TGTGCCAGTAGCATGGATGTCAGGCTGAATGAAAAACTGTTTTTT.

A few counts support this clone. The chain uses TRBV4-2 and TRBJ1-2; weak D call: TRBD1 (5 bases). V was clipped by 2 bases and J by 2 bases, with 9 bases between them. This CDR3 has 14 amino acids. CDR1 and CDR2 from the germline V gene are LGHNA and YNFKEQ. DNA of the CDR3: TGTGCCAGCAGCCAACCAGGGTCCAACTATGGCTACACCTTC. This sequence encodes CASSQPGSNYGYTF.

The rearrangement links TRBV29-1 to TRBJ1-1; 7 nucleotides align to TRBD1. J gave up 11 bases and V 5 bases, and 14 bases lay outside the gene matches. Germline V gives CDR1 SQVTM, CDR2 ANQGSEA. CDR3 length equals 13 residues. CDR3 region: CSVKRNRGNDAFF. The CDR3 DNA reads TGCAGCGTTAAAAGGAACAGGGGAAACGACGCTTTCTTT.

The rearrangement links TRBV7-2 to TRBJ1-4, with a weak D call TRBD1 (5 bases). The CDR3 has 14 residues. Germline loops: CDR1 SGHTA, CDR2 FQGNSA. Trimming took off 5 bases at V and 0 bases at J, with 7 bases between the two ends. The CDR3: CASSRTSTNEKLFF. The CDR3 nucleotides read TGTGCCAGCAGCCGGACATCAACTAATGAAAAACTGTTTTTT.

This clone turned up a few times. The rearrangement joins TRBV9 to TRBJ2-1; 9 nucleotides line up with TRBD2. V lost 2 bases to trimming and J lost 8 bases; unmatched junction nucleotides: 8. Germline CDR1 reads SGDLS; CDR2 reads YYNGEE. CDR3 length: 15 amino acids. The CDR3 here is CASSVGAGGNDEQFF. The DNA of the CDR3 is TGTGCCAGCAGCGTTGGAGCGGGGGGAAATGATGAGCAGTTCTTC.